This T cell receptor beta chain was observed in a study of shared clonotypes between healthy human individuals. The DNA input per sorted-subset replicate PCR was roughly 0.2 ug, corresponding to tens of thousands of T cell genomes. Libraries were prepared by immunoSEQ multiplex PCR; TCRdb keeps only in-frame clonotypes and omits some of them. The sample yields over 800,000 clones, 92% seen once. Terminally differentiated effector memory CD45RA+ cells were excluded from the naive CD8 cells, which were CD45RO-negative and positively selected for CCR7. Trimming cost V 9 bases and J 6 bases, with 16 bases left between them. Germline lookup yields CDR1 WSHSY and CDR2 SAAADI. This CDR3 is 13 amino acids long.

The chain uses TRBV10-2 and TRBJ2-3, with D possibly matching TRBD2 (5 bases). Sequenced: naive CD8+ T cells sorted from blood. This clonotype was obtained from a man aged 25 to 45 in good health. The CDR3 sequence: CASGEFARDTQYF. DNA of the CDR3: TGCGCCAGTGGGGAGTTCGCACGGGATACGCAGTATTTT.